The 20 T cell receptor beta chains presented below share a single source sample, sequenced in a study of T cell changes during pregnancy in multiple sclerosis. The repertoire was sequenced with immunoSEQ multiplex PCR; TCRdb's copy has only in-frame clones and lacks some. The table records roughly 89,000 clones, almost 95% of them present only once. Sequences were derived from peripheral blood, sampled in the third trimester of pregnancy. These TCRs come from a female donor with multiple sclerosis, enrolled in a pregnancy study.

The V and J genes are TRBV19 and TRBJ2-7; 12 nucleotides align to TRBD2. J lost 5 bases, V lost 3 bases, and 11 bases had no gene match. The CDR3 has 17 residues. Germline loops: CDR1 LNHDA, CDR2 SQIVND (reference sequence). The CDR3 DNA sequence: TGTGCCAGTAGTATGGCCCTAGCGGGAGGGAGAATCGACGAGCAGTACTTC. This sequence encodes CASSMALAGGRIDEQYF.

The rearrangement uses TRBV27 and TRBJ2-1; 9 bases agree with TRBD2. Germline CDR1 MNHEY, CDR2 SMNVEV (reference sequence). V shed 2 bases and J 7 bases; nucleotides not matched to a gene: 6. This CDR3 is 15 amino acids long. In DNA form, the CDR3 reads TGTGCCAGCAGTTTAGGGACTAGCTTTCCAAATGAGCAGTTCTTC. This translates into CASSLGTSFPNEQFF.

The rearrangement uses TRBV30 and TRBJ1-5; TRBD1 might be the D (6 bases). The germline CDR1 and CDR2 sequences are GTSNPN and SVGIG (reference sequence). This CDR3 has 14 residues. V lost 2 bases to trimming and J lost 7 bases, with 15 bases between them. CDR3 sequence (DNA): TGTGCCTGGAGTTTTCACGGGGGGGGCCAGCCCCAGCATTTT. This translates into CAWSFHGGGQPQHF.

This sequence joins TRBV5-4 and TRBJ1-2; 7 bases agree with TRBD1. Germline loops: CDR1 SGHNT, CDR2 YYREEE (reference sequence). V dropped 0 bases and J dropped 2; count of bases not matched to a gene: 4. CDR3 length: 15 residues. In nucleotides, the CDR3 is TGTGCCAGCAGCTTGGCCGGACAGGTGAACTATGGCTACACCTTC. This encodes CASSLAGQVNYGYTF.

This clone was seen once. The V and J genes are TRBV18 and TRBJ1-5; 9 bases agree with TRBD1. The V and J ends lost 3 bases and 7 bases, in that order; junction bases with no gene match: 7. CDR1 and CDR2 from the germline V gene are KGHSH and LQKENI. This CDR3 spans 15 amino acids. The CDR3: CASSPSTGGLQPQHF. CDR3 nucleotide sequence: TGTGCCAGCTCACCTTCTACAGGGGGCTTGCAGCCCCAGCATTTT.

The genes are TRBV30 and TRBJ1-6, with 8 bases lining up with TRBD1. The CDR3 is made up of 15 amino acids. The ends lost 2 bases at V and 7 bases at J; junction bases unmatched: 7. Germline V CDR1 and CDR2: GTSNPN, SVGIG (reference sequence). CDR3 coding DNA: TGTGCCTGGAGTACCGACAGGGGTCGGAATTCACCCCTCCACTTT. Translated: CAWSTDRGRNSPLHF. Filled out from reference TRBV30 and TRBJ1-6, the complete variable domain reads SQTIHQWPATLVQPVGSPLSLECTVEGTSNPNLYWYRQAAGRGLQLLFYSVGIGQISSEVPQNLSASRPQDRQFILSSKKLLLSDSGFYLCAWSTDRGRNSPLHFGNGTRLTVT.

This chain links TRBV7-2 with TRBJ2-7, with TRBD1 matching 8 bases. After removal of 5 bases from V and 4 bases from J, the junction contained 7 bases not matched to a gene. This CDR3 spans 14 amino acids. In germline, CDR1 is SGHTA, CDR2 FQGNSA. CDR3 protein: CASSNHRGWYEQYF. The CDR3 DNA reads as TGTGCCAGCAGCAACCACAGGGGGTGGTACGAGCAGTACTTC.

This chain uses TRBV19 with TRBJ2-3, with D possibly being TRBD1 (5 bases). Trimming removed 4 bases at V and 4 bases at J, with 12 bases between. The CDR3 length is 14 residues. Germline assignment: CDR1 LNHDA and CDR2 SQIVND (reference sequence). The CDR3 DNA reads as TGTGCCAGTAGTACAAGGGGCTGGTCAGATACGCAGTATTTT. This gives the protein CASSTRGWSDTQYF.

The genes are TRBV5-4 and TRBJ1-4; TRBD1 matches 9 bases. V was pared by 3 bases and J by 10 bases, with 7 bases of the junction left unmatched. CDR1 and CDR2 from the germline V gene are SGHNT and YYREEE (reference sequence). The CDR3 has 14 residues. CDR3 bases: TGTGCCAGCAGCTCGACAGGGGGGGATCGAAAACTGTTTTTT. Encoded protein: CASSSTGGDRKLFF. Full variable domain (outside the CDR3, taken from reference TRBV5-4 and TRBJ1-4): ETGVTQSPTHLIKTRGQQVTLRCSSQSGHNTVSWYQQALGQGPQFIFQYYREEENGRGNFPPRFSGLQFPNYSSELNVNALELDDSALYLCASSSTGGDRKLFFGSGTQLSVL.

There are a few counts of this clone. The rearrangement joins TRBV6-6 to TRBJ2-2, with 13 bases fitting TRBD2. Germline V gene lookup returns CDR1 MNHNY and CDR2 SVGAGI (reference sequence). The CDR3 runs 16 residues. The V gene end was trimmed by 6 bases and the J gene end by 4 bases; junction bases not matched to a gene: 5. CDR3 bases: TGTGCCAGCAGCCCCGGACTAGCGGGAGTCACCGGGGAGCTGTTTTTT. Translating gives CASSPGLAGVTGELFF.

In DNA form, the CDR3 reads TGTGCCAGCAGTAGTACAGGGGACGGCTACGAGCAGTACTTC. Translated, it gives CASSSTGDGYEQYF. The chain couples TRBV6-1 to TRBJ2-7; 7 nucleotides line up with TRBD1. The CDR3 runs 14 residues. CDR1 and CDR2 from the germline V gene are MNHNS and SASEGT. After removal of 5 bases from V and 3 bases from J, the junction contained 7 bases not matched to a gene.

The chain combines TRBV6-5 with TRBJ2-7, with 9 bases that match TRBD1. J gave up 3 bases and V 6 bases, and 6 bases lay outside the gene matches. Germline assignment: CDR1 MNHEY and CDR2 SVGAGI. The CDR3 has 14 amino acids. Here the CDR3 DNA reads TGTGCCAGCAGACAAACGACAGGGGGCTACGAGCAGTACTTC. It is translated as CASRQTTGGYEQYF.

The chain employs TRBV4-2 and TRBJ2-7, with TRBD1 matching 10 bases. In germline, CDR1 is LGHNA, CDR2 YNFKEQ. V shed 8 bases and J 3 bases; nucleotides not matched to a gene: 4. The CDR3 runs to 13 residues. The CDR3 loop reads CASGQGDYYEQYF. Written as DNA, the CDR3 is TGTGCCAGCGGACAGGGGGATTACTACGAGCAGTACTTC.

This clone has a handful of counts. The genes are TRBV11-2 and TRBJ2-1; possible D gene TRBD2, 7 bases. Per germline, CDR1 SGHAT and CDR2 FQNNGV. The V gene lost 5 bases and the J gene lost 7 bases, with 21 bases spanning the gap. The CDR3 totals 16 residues. The CDR3 DNA reads TGTGCCAGCAGCCCCTGGGGGGGCGGAGGAGAAAATGAGCAGTTCTTC. Translation: CASSPWGGGGENEQFF.

This rearrangement joins TRBV5-8 to TRBJ2-7; TRBD1 matches 8 bases. In germline, CDR1 is SGHTS, CDR2 YDEGEE. The CDR3 is 15 residues long. V lost 0 bases, J lost 5 bases, and 7 bases stayed unmatched. The CDR3 here is CASSLGQGAINEQYF. The CDR3 nucleotides are TGTGCCAGCAGCTTGGGGCAGGGGGCGATAAACGAGCAGTACTTC.

This chain connects TRBV7-3 to TRBJ2-2, with 9 bases matching TRBD2. This CDR3 region has 14 residues. Germline CDR1 reads SGHTA; CDR2 reads FQGTGA. J lost 7 bases, V lost 5 bases, and 5 bases had no gene match. The CDR3 loop is CASSPRTSVGELFF. CDR3 bases: TGTGCCAGCAGCCCACGGACTAGCGTCGGGGAGCTGTTTTTT. The whole variable domain, filled in from reference TRBV7-3 and TRBJ2-2, reads GAGVSQTPSNKVTEKGKYVELRCDPISGHTALYWYRQSLGQGPEFLIYFQGTGAADDSGLPNDRFFAVRPEGSVSTLKIQRTERGDSAVYLCASSPRTSVGELFFGEGSRLTVL.

This chain links TRBV28 with TRBJ2-2; D perhaps matches TRBD2 (5 bases). Germline values: CDR1 MDHEN, CDR2 SYDVKM. The CDR3 has 11 amino acids. Trimming removed 11 bases at V and 8 bases at J, with 12 bases between. The CDR3, as DNA: TGTGCCTCAAGATGGAGGGGGGAGCTGTTTTTT. Protein sequence: CASRWRGELFF.

The sample holds a few counts of this clone. This CDR3 reads CASSLLQGALGEQYF. In DNA, the CDR3 is TGTGCCAGCAGTTTACTCCAGGGGGCGCTGGGGGAGCAGTACTTC. The gene calls are TRBV27 and TRBJ2-7; 8 nucleotides align to TRBD1. V was pared by 2 bases and J by 7 bases, with 10 bases of the junction left unmatched. CDR3 length: 15 amino acids. Germline CDR1 is MNHEY and CDR2 is SMNVEV (reference sequence).

This sequence joins TRBV6-6 and TRBJ2-1; the D is unclear. This CDR3 region has 12 residues. Germline V gene lookup returns CDR1 MNHNY and CDR2 SVGAGI (reference sequence). V dropped 5 bases and J dropped 7 bases, with 9 bases sitting between them. The CDR3 coding sequence is TGTGCCAGCAGTAACAGCAGGAATGAGCAGTTCTTC. It is translated as CASSNSRNEQFF.

The chain carries TRBV6-5 and TRBJ1-2, with 11 bases identical to TRBD1. Looked up from germline, CDR1 is MNHEY and CDR2 is SVGAGI. CDR3 length: 13 amino acids. Trimming took 6 bases from V and 7 from J; bases not matched to a gene: 4. Here the CDR3 DNA reads TGTGCCAGCAGGGACAGGGGGCTCAGTGGCTACACCTTC. Translated: CASRDRGLSGYTF.